The TCR beta chain under discussion was sequenced for a study of CD8+CD57+ T cells in acquired aplastic anemia. The CDR3 totals 20 residues. Germline V gene lookup returns CDR1 GTSNPN and CDR2 SVGIG (reference sequence). V lost 2 bases, J lost 0 bases, and 19 bases stayed unmatched. TCR beta VDJ and CDR3 profiles were obtained from a genomic DNA template. TCRdb reanalysed the reads using MiXCR and keeps one entry per CDR3 protein. The sample lists roughly 61,000 distinct CDR3 sequences; about 56% were seen once. This clonotype was seen a few times. Sequenced: sorted CD4+, CD8+, or CD8+CD57+ T cells (not recorded which) from PBMCs. The TCR comes from a human donor in good health, serving as a control. The chain carries TRBV30 and TRBJ1-1; 9 bases line up with TRBD1. The CDR3 DNA follows: TGTGCCTGGAGTAACCAGTTAATAGGGGGACAGGGCATCATGAACACTGAAGCTTTCTTT. Protein product: CAWSNQLIGGQGIMNTEAFF.